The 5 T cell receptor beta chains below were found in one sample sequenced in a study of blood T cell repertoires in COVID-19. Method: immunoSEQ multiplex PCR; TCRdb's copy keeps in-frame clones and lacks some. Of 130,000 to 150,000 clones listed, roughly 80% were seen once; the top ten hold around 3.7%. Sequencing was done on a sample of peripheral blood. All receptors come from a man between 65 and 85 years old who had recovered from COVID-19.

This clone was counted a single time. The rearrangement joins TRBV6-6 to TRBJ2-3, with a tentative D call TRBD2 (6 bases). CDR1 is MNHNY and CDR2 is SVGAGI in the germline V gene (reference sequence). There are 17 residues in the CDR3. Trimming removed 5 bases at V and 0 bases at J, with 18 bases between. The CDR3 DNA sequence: TGTGCCAGCAGTCAGCTAGCGCAAGTTCCTAGCACAGATACGCAGTATTTT. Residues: CASSQLAQVPSTDTQYF.

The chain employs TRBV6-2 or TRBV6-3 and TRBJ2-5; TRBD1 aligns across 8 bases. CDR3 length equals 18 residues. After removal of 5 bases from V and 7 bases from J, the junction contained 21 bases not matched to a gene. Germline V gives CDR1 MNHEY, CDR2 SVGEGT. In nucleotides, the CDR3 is TGTGCCAGCAGTCCCCGACGTCGACCAGGGGGCGGAGGGGGGACCCAGTACTTC. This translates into CASSPRRRPGGGGGTQYF.

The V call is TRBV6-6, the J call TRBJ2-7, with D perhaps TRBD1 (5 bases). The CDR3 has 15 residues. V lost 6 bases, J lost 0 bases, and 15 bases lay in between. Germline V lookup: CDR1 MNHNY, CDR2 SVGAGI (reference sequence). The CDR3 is CASSTLDTFSYEQYF. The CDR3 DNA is TGTGCCAGCAGCACACTGGACACGTTCTCCTACGAGCAGTACTTC.

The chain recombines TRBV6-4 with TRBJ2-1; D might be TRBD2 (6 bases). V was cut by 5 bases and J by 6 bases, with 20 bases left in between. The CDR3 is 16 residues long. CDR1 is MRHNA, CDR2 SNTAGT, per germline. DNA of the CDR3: TGTGCCAGCAGTCCCCTAGAAGGGACTGAAGTCAATGAGCAGTTCTTC. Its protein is CASSPLEGTEVNEQFF.

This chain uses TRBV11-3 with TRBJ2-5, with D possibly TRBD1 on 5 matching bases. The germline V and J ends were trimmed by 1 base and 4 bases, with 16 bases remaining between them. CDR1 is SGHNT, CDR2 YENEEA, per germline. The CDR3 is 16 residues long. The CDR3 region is CASSLVFQGGRETQYF. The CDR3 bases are TGTGCCAGCAGCTTAGTCTTCCAGGGCGGAAGAGAGACCCAGTACTTC.